A single T cell receptor (beta chain) is shown here with its context. Its antigen remains unidentified. The record originates from a study of T-cell reconstitution after alpha-beta-depleted transplantation in children. General study results and limits: Day-60 TCRbeta diversity that was high in some patients was derived from surviving recipient T cells and thymic progenitors.

The germline CDR1 and CDR2 sequences are MDHEN and SYDVKM. The CDR3 consists of 13 residues. Trimming removed 5 bases from V and 3 bases from J, with 10 bases in between. It was with unique molecular identifiers that the TCRbeta library was prepared. In TCRdb, the PCR reads were re-called with MiXCR into one record per CDR3 protein. The sample consists of roughly 50,000 distinct CDR3 sequences, 44% of them appearing once. This chain connects TRBV28 to TRBJ1-1; D might be TRBD1 (5 bases). The starting material was PBMCs, mostly from graft donor cells, obtained 360 days after TCRalphabeta/CD19-depleted stem cell transplant. This clonotype was obtained from a male patient between 10 and 17 years old who had a stem cell transplant for acute lymphoblastic leukemia, so the T cells may come from the graft donor. DNA of the CDR3: TGTGCCAGCAGTCTCAGGGTTTACACTGAAGCTTTCTTT. Protein product: CASSLRVYTEAFF. The whole variable domain, remainder taken from reference TRBV28 and TRBJ1-1, is DVKVTQSSRYLVKRTGEKVFLECVQDMDHENMFWYRQDPGLGLRLIYFSYDVKMKEKGDIPEGYSVSREKKERFSLILESASTNQTSMYLCASSLRVYTEAFFGQGTRLTVV.